Below are 26 T cell receptor beta chains sequenced from a single sample in a study of T-cell reconstitution after alpha-beta-depleted transplantation in children (dated by TCRdb to about 2016). Libraries were constructed by PCR. Instrument on record: Illumina HiSeq 2500. To normalize quantification of the TCRbeta repertoire, the TCR libraries were built with molecular barcoding that relied on unique molecular identifiers. TCRdb trimmed public reads at Q25 via fastp, called clones via MiXCR and kept in-frame beta chains. Every entry covers one CDR3 protein and lists the most common genes and DNA from its rows. This sample gives 100,000 or so distinct CDR3 sequences in total; around 15% of them show up just once. The ten largest make up around a fifth of the sample. Taken with the paper, the label for treatment or condition translates to: allogeneic hematopoietic cell transplantation with graft depleted of TCRalphabeta T cells and CD19 B cells.

The source was PBMCs, mostly from graft donor cells, collected 180 days after TCRalphabeta/CD19-depleted stem cell transplant. These TCRs come from a male patient aged 2-15 years who had a stem cell transplant for acute lymphoblastic leukemia, so the T cells may come from the graft donor.

This clonotype was detected ten times or more. The chain links TRBV12-3 or TRBV12-4 to TRBJ1-2; 7 positions match TRBD1. Unmatched junction bases numbered 7, after V lost 8 bases and J lost 7 bases. The CDR3 sequence is 12 residues long. The CDR3 DNA is TGTGCCAGCGATCAGGGGGGCAGTGGCTACACCTTC. It yields the protein CASDQGGSGYTF.

The sample holds a few counts of this clonotype. V and J are TRBV9 and TRBJ2-3; D gene ambiguous. The CDR3 runs 13 residues. Germline V gives CDR1 SGDLS, CDR2 YYNGEE. Trimming took off 4 bases at V and 3 bases at J, with 9 bases between the two ends. The CDR3 nucleotides are TGTGCCAGCAGCCCCCTCCTAACAGATACGCAGTATTTT. Its translation: CASSPLLTDTQYF.

The chain employs TRBV29-1 and TRBJ2-3, with 9 nucleotides matching TRBD1. This CDR3 contains 18 residues. Per germline, CDR1 SQVTM and CDR2 ANQGSEA. Germline trimming cut 0 bases from V and 10 bases from J; bases unmatched to any gene: 20. The CDR3 loop is CSVEDPKQGALFQFAQYF. The CDR3 nucleotides are TGCAGCGTTGAAGACCCAAAACAGGGGGCGCTATTTCAGTTTGCGCAGTATTTT.

This clonotype was observed many times. The gene calls are TRBV10-3 and TRBJ2-5; the match to TRBD1 covers 9 bases. Trimming took 11 bases from V and 4 from J; bases not matched to a gene: 8. Germline CDR1 is ENHRY and CDR2 is SYGVKD. The CDR3 has 13 residues. The CDR3 sequence is CAGGTGTAETQYF. CDR3 in DNA: TGTGCCGGTGGGACAGGGACGGCAGAGACCCAGTACTTC.

This sequence joins TRBV20-1 and TRBJ2-5, with a weak D call TRBD1 (6 bases). Germline CDR1 reads DFQATT; CDR2 reads SNEGSKA (reference sequence). The CDR3 has 13 amino acids. CDR3 sequence reads: CGGKQGGQETQYF. CDR3 sequence (DNA): TGCGGTGGTAAACAGGGCGGTCAAGAGACCCAGTACTTC.

This clonotype came up a few times. V gene TRBV6-5 combines with J gene TRBJ2-3; D might be TRBD1 or TRBD2, each matching 5 bases. CDR3 length equals 14 residues. Germline CDR1 is MNHEY and CDR2 is SVGAGI. Trimming pared 0 bases from V and 1 base from J, leaving 5 bases between. The CDR3 DNA reads TGTGCCAGCAGTTACTCGGGGGGCACAGATACGCAGTATTTT. Protein sequence: CASSYSGGTDTQYF.

The chain uses TRBV20-1 and TRBJ1-1, with 8 bases lining up with TRBD1. This CDR3 contains 16 residues. J lost 0 bases, V lost 3 bases, and 9 bases had no gene match. Germline V gene data show CDR1 as DFQATT and CDR2 as SNEGSKA (reference sequence). The chain's CDR3 is CSARTPGQVMNTEAFF. CDR3 DNA sequence: TGCAGTGCTAGGACCCCGGGACAGGTTATGAACACTGAAGCTTTCTTT.

At least ten counts were recorded for this clonotype. The rearrangement uses TRBV20-1 and TRBJ2-1; 8 nucleotides line up with TRBD2. V shed 6 bases, J shed 4 bases, and the junction held 8 bases outside the gene matches. Germline CDR1 and CDR2: DFQATT and SNEGSKA (reference sequence). This CDR3 is built from 14 residues. CDR3 loop: CSAPTAGVYNEQFF. The CDR3 DNA sequence: TGCAGTGCCCCCACAGCGGGGGTTTACAATGAGCAGTTCTTC.

The genes are TRBV4-1 and TRBJ1-1; TRBD1 agrees at 7 bases. Per germline, CDR1 MGHRA and CDR2 YSYEKL. This CDR3 spans 15 amino acids. The trim removed 4 bases at V and 1 base at J, leaving 6 bases unmatched. CDR3 nucleotides: TGCGCCAGCAGCCTCGGTACAGGGGAGAACACTGAAGCTTTCTTT. It codes for CASSLGTGENTEAFF.

The chain recombines TRBV6-2 or TRBV6-3 with TRBJ2-7; 7 nucleotides match TRBD1. Germline CDR1 reads MNHEY; CDR2 reads SVGEGT. J lost 3 bases, V lost 6 bases, and 2 bases had no gene match. The CDR3 spans 12 residues. CDR3 region: CASRWDSYEQYF. The DNA for the CDR3 is TGTGCCAGCAGGTGGGACAGCTACGAGCAGTACTTC.

This clonotype was picked up a small number of times. The genes are TRBV7-9 and TRBJ2-7, with 7 nucleotides matching TRBD1. The V gene end was trimmed by 6 bases and the J gene end by 6 bases; junction bases not matched to a gene: 17. Germline V CDR1 and CDR2: SEHNR, FQNEAQ (reference sequence). The CDR3 totals 16 residues. DNA for the CDR3: TGTGCCAGCAGTGATTTTACAGGGGTGGTAAGGGTCGAGCAGTACTTC. Amino acid sequence: CASSDFTGVVRVEQYF.

CDR3: CASSLGSLSYNEQFF. DNA of the CDR3: TGTGCCAGCAGCTTGGGAAGCCTCTCCTACAATGAGCAGTTCTTC. This sequence joins TRBV7-9 and TRBJ2-1; D uncertain. CDR1 SEHNR and CDR2 FQNEAQ come from the germline V gene (reference sequence). Trimming removed 3 bases at V and 0 bases at J, with 9 bases between. This CDR3 is 15 amino acids long.

The chain employs TRBV7-8 and TRBJ1-5; D not certain. V was trimmed by 5 bases and J by 2 bases, leaving 13 bases between them. Per germline, CDR1 SGHVS and CDR2 FQNEAQ. The CDR3 contains 15 residues. CDR3 in amino acids: CASSPGGFGNQPQHF. The CDR3 DNA is TGTGCCAGCAGCCCTGGAGGGTTTGGCAATCAGCCCCAGCATTTT.

Many counts were recorded for this clonotype. The chain is built from TRBV6-1 and TRBJ2-4, with D possibly being TRBD1 (6 bases). The CDR3 has 16 residues. Germline CDR1 is MNHNS and CDR2 is SASEGT. Trimming removed 6 bases from V and 0 bases from J, with 15 bases in between. CDR3 DNA sequence: TGTGCCAGCAGGAGACCAGGGGCCCTAGCCAAAAACATTCAGTACTTC. Protein sequence: CASRRPGALAKNIQYF.

V gene TRBV7-8 combines with J gene TRBJ2-7, with 7 bases lining up with TRBD1. V was pared by 2 bases and J by 7 bases, with 14 bases of the junction left unmatched. The CDR3 has 16 amino acids. Germline CDR1 SGHVS, CDR2 FQNEAQ. The CDR3 protein is CASSLPTGTVGEEQYF. The DNA for the CDR3 is TGTGCCAGCAGCTTACCAACCGGGACAGTCGGTGAAGAGCAGTACTTC. Supplemented by reference TRBV7-8 and TRBJ2-7, the full variable domain reads GAGVSQSPRYKVAKRGQDVALRCDPISGHVSLFWYQQALGQGPEFLTYFQNEAQLDKSGLPSDRFFAERPEGSVSTLKIQRTQQEDSAVYLCASSLPTGTVGEEQYFGPGTRLTVT.

The chain combines TRBV2 with TRBJ2-1, with TRBD2 identical over 10 bases. The CDR3 loop spans 14 amino acids. V shed 9 bases and J 7 bases; nucleotides not matched to a gene: 9. The germline CDR1 and CDR2 sequences are SNHLY and FYNNEI. The CDR3 sequence is CASSSGGPGNEQFF. In nucleotides, the CDR3 is TGTGCCAGTTCTAGCGGGGGCCCCGGGAATGAGCAGTTCTTC.

Turning to this clonotype: One end of the junction is discordant with germline, which a read error may explain. The chain recombines TRBV20-1 with TRBJ2-3; 7 positions match TRBD1. Germline CDR1 DFQATT, CDR2 SNEGSKA (reference sequence). The CDR3 is 15 residues long. CDR3 bases: TGCGGTGCTATACACCCTCGACAGGGAACAGATACGCAGTATTTT. Protein sequence: CGAIHPRQGTDTQYF.

The CDR3 coding sequence is TGTGCCAGCAGCTTCGTCCCTGGGCAGCCCCAGCATTTT. Protein product: CASSFVPGQPQHF. The V call is TRBV11-2, the J call TRBJ1-5; the D is unclear. The CDR3 contains 13 residues. V lost 3 bases to trimming and J lost 7 bases, with 10 bases between them. Germline loops: CDR1 SGHAT, CDR2 FQNNGV.

V usage is TRBV18 and J usage is TRBJ2-3, with D possibly TRBD1 on 5 matching bases. The V gene lost 3 bases and the J gene lost 2 bases, with 6 bases spanning the gap. CDR1 and CDR2 (germline): KGHSH, LQKENI. The CDR3 extends over 13 amino acids. DNA of the CDR3: TGTGCCAGCTCACCCAGGGCCACAGATACGCAGTATTTT. Protein sequence: CASSPRATDTQYF.

This clonotype was detected a few times. This chain's CDR3 is CAWSTDSSSNQPQHF. DNA of the CDR3: TGTGCCTGGAGTACTGACAGTTCTAGCAATCAGCCCCAGCATTTT. V is TRBV30 and J is TRBJ1-5, with D tentatively TRBD1 (5 bases). This CDR3 comprises 15 residues. Germline V gene lookup returns CDR1 GTSNPN and CDR2 SVGIG (reference sequence). V was shortened by 2 bases and J by 0 bases, with 11 bases between the two germline ends.

The chain has TRBV7-6 and TRBJ2-3; TRBD2 matches at 8 bases. CDR1 is SGHVS and CDR2 is FNYEAQ in the germline V gene. Trimming removed 0 bases from V and 1 base from J; junction bases left unmatched: 6. The CDR3 consists of 17 residues. CDR3 protein: CASSLAGGGFGTDTQYF. The CDR3 DNA follows: TGTGCCAGCAGCTTAGCCGGCGGGGGGTTCGGCACAGATACGCAGTATTTT. The complete variable domain, with remaining parts taken from reference TRBV7-6 and TRBJ2-3, reads GAGVSQSPRYKVTKRGQDVALRCDPISGHVSLYWYRQALGQGPEFLTYFNYEAQQDKSGLPNDRFSAERPEGSISTLTIQRTEQRDSAMYRCASSLAGGGFGTDTQYFGPGTRLTVL.

This rearrangement joins TRBV28 to TRBJ1-5; possible D gene TRBD1, 6 bases. V gave up 2 bases and J gave up 4 bases, with 9 bases separating them. The CDR3 is made up of 14 amino acids. The V gene's germline CDR1 is MDHEN and CDR2 SYDVKM. CDR3 sequence reads: CASSLTGPNQPQHF. DNA for the CDR3: TGTGCCAGCAGTTTAACAGGGCCGAATCAGCCCCAGCATTTT.

There are many counts of this clonotype. The genes are TRBV29-1 and TRBJ1-4; unclear D gene. Trimming shortened V by 5 bases and J by 0 bases, and 7 bases separated the two germline ends. Germline V CDR1 and CDR2: SQVTM, ANQGSEA. The length of the CDR3 is 13 residues. The CDR3 loop is CSVSTSTNEKLFF. CDR3 sequence (DNA): TGCAGCGTTTCGACGTCAACTAATGAAAAACTGTTTTTT.

The CDR3 here is CAISEPPTGQGLGYTF. The CDR3 DNA reads as TGTGCCATCAGTGAACCACCGACAGGCCAAGGGCTTGGCTACACCTTC. The rearrangement uses TRBV10-3 and TRBJ1-2, with a weak D call TRBD1 (6 bases). The V gene's germline CDR1 is ENHRY and CDR2 SYGVKD. The CDR3 loop spans 16 amino acids. The ends were cut back, 3 bases at V and 7 bases at J, with 21 bases in the middle.

This clonotype turned up a few times. The chain couples TRBV6-5 to TRBJ1-2; D perhaps matches TRBD1 (5 bases). Germline V CDR1 and CDR2: MNHEY, SVGAGI. CDR3 length: 14 amino acids. Deletions cut 2 bases from V and 4 bases from J, with 11 bases between. CDR3 nucleotide sequence: TGTGCCAGCAGTTACGCGGGCCAGGGCTATGGCTACACCTTC. Its translation is CASSYAGQGYGYTF.

About this clonotype itself: Its ends do not fully match the called genes, so a read error is possible. The chain couples TRBV7-2 to TRBJ1-1, with D unresolved. This CDR3 has 14 amino acids. Germline CDR1 and CDR2: SGHTA and FQGNSA. The CDR3 sequence: CASSLEVKSPEAFF. CDR3 in DNA: TGTGCCAGCAGCTTAGAGGTAAAGTCCCCTGAAGCTTTCTTC.